This T cell receptor (beta chain) was sequenced in a study of tumor-infiltrating lymphocytes in primary liver carcinoma (dated by TCRdb to the late 2010s). With regard to the full study: Of the five patients (three men and two women, aged 30 to 69 years), four had hepatocellular carcinoma and one had combined HCC and intrahepatic cholangiocarcinoma. The five patients had tumors of stage T1-T3 N0M0, with maximum diameters ranging from roughly 4.2 to 11 cm. Roughly 3.5 to 7.5 million productive TCRbeta reads were obtained per sample, and no significant difference in read depth was found between tissue types. For each liver tumor, the study sampled five regions along with adjacent normal tissue and blood, and applied TCRbeta repertoire sequencing, expression microarrays and whole-exome sequencing. A total of 35 specimens from 5 patients went through TCRbeta repertoire sequencing, namely 25 tumor regions, 5 adjacent noncancerous liver tissues and 5 peripheral blood samples. High reproducibility was observed for the technical replicate repertoires, with mean shared-clone rates approximately 0.9 and correlation coefficients above 0.98. Results the study describes overall, beyond this receptor: The top 250 clones made up a significantly larger repertoire fraction in tumors than in blood (p = 0.039). Because sequencing covered only the TCR beta chain and unpaired alpha chains were not captured, true repertoire diversity is likely underestimated. Comparison of CD4+ and CD8+ T cell repertoires was precluded by the use of bulk unsorted samples. Repertoire overlap was found to be higher between tumor regions (mean roughly 35%) than between tumor-adjacent (roughly 17%) or tumor-blood (around 15%) pairs, consistent with antigen-driven expansion. With just a few patients in the study, the authors point out that the findings should be validated in a larger study.

A constant-region primer and ProtoScript II reverse transcriptase were used to reverse-transcribe TCRbeta-specific cDNA from about 530 ng total RNA. TCRbeta libraries were built with three nested multiplex PCR rounds, a slightly modified ARM-PCR procedure. The first two PCR rounds used multiplex TRBV1-TRBV30 forward primers with a Cbeta reverse primer, each for about 10 cycles. Sample barcodes and Illumina adapters were attached in a final 25-cycle PCR using Deep VentR polymerase. Before sequencing, amplicons between 200 and 500 bp were purified from gel using a QIAquick gel extraction kit. An Illumina HiSeq 2500 was used to sequence the TCRbeta amplicons with 250-bp paired-end reads. Processing in the source paper ran as follows. Quality trimming of reads was performed with Trimmomatic v0.33, and paired reads were merged with FLASH v1.2.11 so that full CDR3 sequences could be recovered. MiGEC v1.2.1b assigned V, D and J germline segments to the rearranged TCRbeta sequences. Clonotype statistics, along with Shannon-Wiener diversity indices, were calculated using VDJtools v1.0.0. To reduce sampling bias, subsequent analyses other than the diversity analysis used only the 250 most abundant clonotypes in each sample. TCRdb reprocessed the public reads (quality trimming at Q25 with fastp, clone calling with MiXCR) and kept in-frame beta chains. Identical CDR3 protein sequences are pooled into one entry, listed with their most common genes and DNA. The V and J calls were not made by the authors but by TCRdb's processing. The sample profile shows roughly 80,000 distinct CDR3 sequences; roughly two thirds of them were found once. Together, the top ten hold about 28% of the sample.

About this clonotype itself: Its antigen is unknown. The junction differs from germline at one of its ends, possibly a read error.

Total RNA and DNA were co-extracted without cell sorting from roughly 20-30 mg of bulk tissue using the AllPrep DNA/RNA mini kit. Between November 2015 and 2016, five patients in China with histopathologically diagnosed primary liver carcinoma had surgical resection. At the time of sampling, the patients were treatment-naive and had chronic HBV infection. Fresh tumor and adjacent tissue pieces were bisected; one half was stored in RNAlater at -80°C, the other sent for histology. Its CDR3 holds 14 amino acids, cysteine through phenylalanine. CDR3 DNA is the only sequence kept; it has 42 bases, read in frame from the first base. The germline V gene yields MNHNS for CDR1 and SASEGT for CDR2.

The receptor chain draws on TRBV6-1 and TRBJ2-1; 8 central bases correspond to TRBD1. The clonotype was recovered from a man between 40 and 49 years old with primary liver carcinoma and hepatitis B virus infection. The sample consisted of tumor-adjacent normal liver tissue. The CDR3 region: CASRDRASYNEELF. The DNA reads as follows: TGTGCCAGCAGGGACAGGGCGTCCTACAATGAGGAGCTCTTC.